This TCR beta chain was found in a study of long-term antiretroviral therapy in people with HIV (dated by TCRdb to between 2022 and 2023). With regard to the full study: The earliest samples were collected roughly a decade before the 2015 WHO recommendation for immediate ART, at a time when ART was usually postponed until CD4 counts fell. A retrospective serial study tested whether ART initiation and durable HIV suppression were associated with changes in peripheral blood TRB repertoire composition and diversity. From over 25 adults with confirmed HIV infection, the cohort provided around 180 cryopreserved PBMC samples, gathered serially across a mean of around six years (range 1-12). About 35% of the 30 participants with HIV were female. No cross-contamination during QIAcube processing was seen in test extractions of a monoclonal T-cell line run alongside about 33 polyclonal samples. The paper's findings and limits, for the study overall: Expanded TRB clones identified before ART initiation dominated the repertoire at all time points, although this dominance fluctuated and declined in many PLHIV after ART. Unsorted PBMC were profiled instead of sorted CD4+ and CD8+ T cells because pre-ART samples had limited cell numbers. ART initiation was associated with a significant increase in TRB diversity, but diversity stayed significantly below transplant donor controls even after long-term ART. Samples dated from the mid-2000s to the late 2010s, and the ART regimens used may be less effective than current ones. No data were available on ART adherence, viral resistance or therapy changes, limiting inferences about post-ART repertoire changes. Compared with controls, HIV repertoires had narrower CDR3 length ranges, and the network structure pointed to an antigen-experienced repertoire that shifted only slightly toward naive after ART. Owing to limited PBMC availability, only the TCR beta chain was sequenced, without alpha chain pairing.

The immunoSEQ hsTCRB v3.0 assay was used at survey level resolution to sequence the TRB variable region. The target sequencing depth for TRB was about 40,000-55,000 T-cell genomes per sample. Pooled TRB libraries were sequenced on an Illumina MiSeq with a v3 150-cycle kit. The paper's data handling went like this. Repertoire analysis was run in R within a reproducible Nextflow workflow that covered QC, data transformation and analysis. LymphoSeq2, an R package for exploring AIRR-Seq data, was used to implement the custom analyses. After excluding a few samples that yielded fewer than 5000 total TRB sequences, 150 to 200 HIV repertoires remained for analysis. Of the 188 retained HIV repertoires, about 61 were collected before and under 150 after ART initiation. Repertoires were downsampled to 5000 TRB nucleotide sequences, and summary statistics were averaged over 100 downsampling iterations. The analysis kept only TRB sequences whose CDR3 regions were at least seven amino acids long. Diversity was assessed using a clonality score derived from Shannon entropy and using the Gini coefficient. In repertoire networks, the top 5000 CDR3 amino acid sequences were linked whenever an edit distance of one separated two sequences. GLIPH2 predicted antigen specificity groups and MHC restriction for TRB CDR3 amino acid sequences. CDR3 amino acid sequences were matched against VDJdb and McPAS-TCR to flag known CMV, EBV, HIV or tissue antigen associations. Pre-ART, post-ART and control groups were compared with Wilcoxon signed-rank tests and Holm-Bonferroni correction. The table comes from immuneACCESS by way of TCRdb, which keeps in-frame sequences with V and J called. Part of the clones is missing from these tables; in studies checked, under half for an unresolved V gene and the rest for unknown reasons. The DNA was the basis for D and trimming; V, J and clone size are from that table. The table for this sample lists 20,000 to 25,000 clones; less than 85% of them were counted only once. 15% to 20% of the sample lies in the top ten.

Participants were included only if at least one PBMC sample before ART initiation and at least two post-ART samples were available. Treatment was received in the United States of America by all participants with HIV. Before DNA extraction, cryopreserved samples containing about 0.9-11 million PBMC were thawed and washed. At the time of the earliest PBMC sample for each participant with HIV, ages ranged from 23 to 54 years. PBMC samples from each participant spanned 1-4 timepoints before ART initiation and 2-8 timepoints after ART initiation, with a median of 7 samples. Serial HIV viral load, CD4+ T-cell count, ART history and demographic data were obtained for every participant. A Qiagen kit on a QIAcube was used to extract genomic DNA from unsorted PBMC, with samples processed in batches of 12. Remarks on this clone: Its binding antigen is unknown. No base-level quality is on record; no much larger clone is a single base apart.

The TCR sequence derives from a man aged 35 to 55 with HIV. The sequences come from unsorted PBMCs, collected 0.5 years before starting antiretroviral therapy.

The base sequence is TGTGCCAGCAGTTTATCGATCCTAGCGGGGGATAGCACAGATACGCAGTATTTT. It is translated as CASSLSILAGDSTDTQYF. This chain is built from TRBV27 and TRBJ2-3, and 10 junction bases match TRBD2. CDR1 and CDR2, per the germline V gene (reference sequence), are MNHEY and SMNVEV. Trimming leaves V shorter by 0 bases and J shorter by 0 bases, with the junction holding 6 bases beyond the gene matches. The CDR3 numbers 18 residues from cysteine through phenylalanine. CDR3 DNA is the only sequence kept; it has 54 bases, read in frame from the first base.